This T cell receptor beta chain was sequenced for a study of a mutant IDH1 vaccine in newly diagnosed glioma. Study-level information: It was radiotherapy, temozolomide, or both that patients received previously, with most receiving both. Participants attended visit V12, the safety follow-up, at week 35, and then attended visit V13 at week 47. Study findings and constraints: Seemingly, pseudoprogression had no relation to changes in the top peripheral T cell clonotypes.

TCRdb keeps only in-frame clones here, not all; method: immunoSEQ multiplex PCR. The data show roughly 32,000 clones, with 89% seen just once and 2% to 2.5% held by the top ten. Documented time point: week 47, end of study. Doses consisted of 300 ug of mutant IDH1 20-mer peptide each, paired with topical imiquimod. Each donor presented with a new WHO grade 3 or 4 astrocytoma that tested IDH1-mutant and showed ATRX loss. Worth noting for this clone: Its antigen is as yet unknown.

The V end was cut by 2 bases, the J end by 2 bases, with 10 bases between. Germline V gene sequence: CDR1 MDHEN, CDR2 SYDVKM. There are 14 residues in the CDR3. This chain joins TRBV28 and TRBJ2-7; either TRBD1 or TRBD2 may supply D (5 bases each). The material sequenced was PBMCs, taken from a glioma patient whose treatment included an IDH1 peptide vaccine. The sequence came from a man between 35 and 55 years old with glioma. The DNA for the CDR3 is TGTGCCAGCAGTTTAATCGGGACGGCCTACGAGCAGTACTTC. Residues: CASSLIGTAYEQYF.